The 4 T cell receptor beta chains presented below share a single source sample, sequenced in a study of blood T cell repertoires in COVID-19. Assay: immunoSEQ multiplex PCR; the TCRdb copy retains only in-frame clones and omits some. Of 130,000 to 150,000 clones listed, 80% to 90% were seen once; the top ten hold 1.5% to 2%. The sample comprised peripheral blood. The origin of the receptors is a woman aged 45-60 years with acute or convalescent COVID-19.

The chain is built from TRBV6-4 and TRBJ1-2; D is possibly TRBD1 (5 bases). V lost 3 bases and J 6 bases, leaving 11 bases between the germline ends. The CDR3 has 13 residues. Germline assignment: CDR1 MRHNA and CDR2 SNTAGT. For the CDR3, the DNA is TGTGCCAGCAGTGATGGGGGGACCGATGGCTACACCTTC. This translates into CASSDGGTDGYTF.

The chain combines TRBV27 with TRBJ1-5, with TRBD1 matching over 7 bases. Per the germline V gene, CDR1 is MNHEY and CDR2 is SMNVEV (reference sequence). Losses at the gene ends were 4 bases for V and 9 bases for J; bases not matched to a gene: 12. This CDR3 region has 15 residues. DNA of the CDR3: TGTGCCAGCAGTTCCACCGGACAGGTCGCATTGCCCCAGCATTTT. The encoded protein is CASSSTGQVALPQHF.

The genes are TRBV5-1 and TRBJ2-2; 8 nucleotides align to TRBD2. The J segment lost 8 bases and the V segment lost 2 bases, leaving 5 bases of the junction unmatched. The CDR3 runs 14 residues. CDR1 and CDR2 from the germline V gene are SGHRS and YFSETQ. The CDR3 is CASSLQLAEGELFF. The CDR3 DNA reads TGCGCCAGCAGCTTACAACTAGCGGAAGGGGAGCTGTTTTTT.

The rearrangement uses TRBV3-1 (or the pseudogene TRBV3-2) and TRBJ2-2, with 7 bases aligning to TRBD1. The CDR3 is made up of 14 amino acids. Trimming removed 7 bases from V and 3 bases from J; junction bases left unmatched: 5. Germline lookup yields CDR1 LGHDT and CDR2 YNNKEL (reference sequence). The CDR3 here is CASTRQGDTGELFF. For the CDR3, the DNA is TGTGCCAGCACTCGACAGGGCGACACCGGGGAGCTGTTTTTT.